Here is one TCR beta chain with its context. What it recognizes is unknown. Repertoires were generated with immunoSEQ multiplex PCR, while TCRdb's copy carries only in-frame clones and drops some. The top ten clones hold more than 3% of a sample with roughly 70,000 clones, about 90% of them seen once. The V gene end was trimmed by 8 bases and the J gene end by 4 bases; junction bases not matched to a gene: 14. This CDR3 is 17 amino acids long. The germline V gene has CDR1 WNHNN and CDR2 SYGVQD (reference sequence). The nonmyeloablative bone marrow transplants came from related graft donors, with transient mixed chimerism. The data were taken from a study of Tregs in tolerant kidney transplant recipients. Study-wide results and caveats: Activated donor B cell expansion appeared to reveal the most relevant donor-specific TCRbeta repertoire. In tolerant patients, donor-specific Tregs outgrew total Tregs, suggesting antigen-driven expansion. This study did not directly address biological reproducibility.

The clonotype originates from a human patient who received a combined kidney and bone marrow transplant. Part of the T cell pool may stem from the graft donor. This chain joins TRBV10-1 and TRBJ2-3, with 11 bases fitting TRBD2. Sequenced material: CD4+ T cells from blood (PBMCs), taken 6 months after the transplant. CDR3 loop: CASPDRGLSGRADTQYF. CDR3 in DNA: TGCGCCAGCCCGGACCGGGGCCTTAGCGGGAGGGCAGATACGCAGTATTTT.